Each of the 21 T cell receptor beta chains below was sequenced from the same sample in a study of T cell responses to AZD1222 COVID-19 vaccine. TCRdb's copy holds only in-frame clones and misses some; the assay was immunoSEQ multiplex PCR. The sample carries tens of thousands of clones, about 80% recorded once. This material consisted of peripheral blood, taken 28 days after the second AZD1222 dose. Receptors were obtained from an adult who received the AZD1222 COVID-19 vaccine.

This clone showed up just a few times. The rearrangement links TRBV4-1 to TRBJ2-7; TRBD1 agrees at 9 bases. The CDR3 covers 14 residues. Germline V gene sequence: CDR1 MGHRA, CDR2 YSYEKL. The J segment lost 3 bases and the V segment lost 7 bases, leaving 7 bases of the junction unmatched. This CDR3 reads CASTPGQGYYEQYF. The CDR3 DNA reads TGCGCCAGCACTCCGGGACAGGGTTACTACGAGCAGTACTTC.

The gene calls are TRBV6-5 and TRBJ2-3, with TRBD2 matching over 7 bases. The CDR3 consists of 14 residues. Trimming removed 5 bases from V and 2 bases from J; junction bases left unmatched: 4. Germline V gene lookup returns CDR1 MNHEY and CDR2 SVGAGI. The CDR3 DNA follows: TGTGCCAGCAGTAAGCGGGGCCTCACAGATACGCAGTATTTT. As protein: CASSKRGLTDTQYF.

A word on this clone: Other DNA sequences of this sample code for an identical CDR3. The CDR3 region is CASREGDQPQHF. CDR3 DNA: TGTGCCAGCCGAGAGGGGGACCAGCCCCAGCATTTT. The J gene is TRBJ1-5, the V gene TRBV6-5; maybe TRBD1 (6 bases). Germline lookup yields CDR1 MNHEY and CDR2 SVGAGI. Trimming pared 8 bases from V and 7 bases from J, leaving 12 bases between. This CDR3 region has 12 residues.

The chain recombines TRBV11-1 with TRBJ2-5; TRBD1 agrees at 9 bases. Per germline, CDR1 SGHAT and CDR2 FQDESV (reference sequence). The V and J ends lost 6 bases and 0 bases, in that order; junction bases with no gene match: 5. The CDR3 has 15 amino acids. This CDR3 is CASSHGQGNQETQYF. The CDR3, as DNA: TGTGCCAGCAGTCACGGACAGGGGAACCAAGAGACCCAGTACTTC.

This clone was seen a single time. The gene calls are TRBV6-2 or TRBV6-3 and TRBJ1-3, with TRBD1 identical over 8 bases. J gave up 0 bases and V 2 bases, and 3 bases lay outside the gene matches. The CDR3 is 16 residues long. Germline CDR1 MNHEY, CDR2 SVGEGT. The CDR3, as DNA: TGTGCCAGCAGTTACGTCGGGACAGGCTCTGGAAACACCATATATTTT. This translates into CASSYVGTGSGNTIYF.

The V and J genes are TRBV6-1 and TRBJ1-1; the D gene is possibly TRBD1 (6 bases). V lost 0 bases to trimming and J lost 1 base, with 12 bases between them. The CDR3 is 16 residues long. Germline values: CDR1 MNHNS, CDR2 SASEGT. CDR3 sequence (DNA): TGTGCCAGCAGTGAAGCGCCAGGGGTTGGGAACACTGAAGCTTTCTTT. It is translated as CASSEAPGVGNTEAFF.

The genes are TRBV7-2 and TRBJ1-6; TRBD1 might be the D (5 bases). The ends were cut back, 2 bases at V and 5 bases at J, with 10 bases in the middle. CDR1 is SGHTA and CDR2 is FQGNSA in the germline V gene. CDR3 length: 15 residues. The CDR3 region has the DNA TGTGCCAGCAGCTTACCAGGGATTAATAATTCACCCCTCCACTTT. Protein product: CASSLPGINNSPLHF. Full variable domain (rest looked up from reference TRBV7-2 and TRBJ1-6): GAGVSQSPSNKVTEKGKDVELRCDPISGHTALYWYRQSLGQGLEFLIYFQGNSAPDKSGLPSDRFSAERTGGSVSTLTIQRTQQEDSAVYLCASSLPGINNSPLHFGNGTRLTVT.

This clone occurred once. The CDR3 DNA is TGTGCCAGCTCCGGTCAGGGGTTTAATGAGCAGTTCTTC. Encoded protein: CASSGQGFNEQFF. This sequence joins TRBV6-5 and TRBJ2-1, with D possibly TRBD1 on 6 matching bases. Germline CDR1 reads MNHEY; CDR2 reads SVGAGI. The CDR3 has 13 residues. V lost 8 bases to trimming and J lost 7 bases, with 15 bases between them.

The V gene is TRBV19, the J gene TRBJ2-7; D unclear. The CDR3 has 13 amino acids. Germline V gene sequence: CDR1 LNHDA, CDR2 SQIVND (reference sequence). V gave up 0 bases and J gave up 2 bases, with 5 bases separating them. In nucleotides, the CDR3 is TGTGCCAGTAGTATAGACCTAACCTACGAGCAGTACTTC. It specifies CASSIDLTYEQYF. Based on the CDR3 plus reference TRBV19 and TRBJ2-7, the full variable domain is DGGITQSPKYLFRKEGQNVTLSCEQNLNHDAMYWYRQDPGQGLRLIYYSQIVNDFQKGDIAEGYSVSREKKESFPLTVTSAQKNPTAFYLCASSIDLTYEQYFGPGTRLTVT.

In this sample, this clone turned up a few times. The chain has TRBV29-1 and TRBJ2-5; TRBD2 aligns across 7 bases. CDR1 and CDR2 (germline): SQVTM, ANQGSEA. V shed 6 bases, J shed 2 bases, and the junction held 3 bases outside the gene matches. CDR3 length equals 12 residues. CDR3 amino acids: CSVGLSQETQYF. The CDR3 nucleotides are TGCAGCGTGGGACTATCACAAGAGACCCAGTACTTC.

V is TRBV7-6 and J is TRBJ1-1; tentative D call: TRBD1 (5 bases). Per the germline V gene, CDR1 is SGHVS and CDR2 is FNYEAQ. Trimming shortened V by 2 bases and J by 4 bases, and 8 bases separated the two germline ends. The CDR3 runs to 13 residues. The CDR3 reads CASSLTGSTEAFF. CDR3 bases: TGTGCCAGCAGCTTAACAGGATCCACTGAAGCTTTCTTT.

The chain is built from TRBV9 and TRBJ1-2; unclear D gene. This CDR3 is 14 amino acids long. V lost 4 bases and J 4 bases, leaving 14 bases between the germline ends. CDR1 is SGDLS and CDR2 is YYNGEE in the germline V gene. CDR3 DNA sequence: TGTGCCAGCAGCACATGGGCGCGGACCTATGGCTACACCTTC. It is translated as CASSTWARTYGYTF.

The chain has TRBV6-5 and TRBJ2-7; 7 bases agree with TRBD1. Germline-derived CDR1 and CDR2 are MNHEY and SVGAGI. This CDR3 comprises 14 residues. V shed 9 bases and J 2 bases; nucleotides not matched to a gene: 10. DNA for the CDR3: TGTGCCAGTTCGAGGGGGACAGCCACCTACGAGCAGTACTTC. Translating it yields CASSRGTATYEQYF.

This clone was observed a single time. The J gene is TRBJ2-2, the V gene TRBV5-1; 12 bases are a match to TRBD1. Germline V gene sequence: CDR1 SGHRS, CDR2 YFSETQ. The CDR3 spans 16 residues. V trimming: 4 bases; J trimming: 5 bases; junction bases outside the gene matches: 6. DNA for the CDR3: TGCGCCAGCAGCCGGGGACAGGGGGCTCGGACCGGGGAGCTGTTTTTT. Protein product: CASSRGQGARTGELFF. Combining the CDR3 with reference TRBV5-1 and TRBJ2-2 gives the whole variable domain KAGVTQTPRYLIKTRGQQVTLSCSPISGHRSVSWYQQTPGQGLQFLFEYFSETQRNKGNFPGRFSGRQFSNSRSEMNVSTLELGDSALYLCASSRGQGARTGELFFGEGSRLTVL.

The rearrangement uses TRBV7-2 and TRBJ1-4; D is perhaps TRBD1 (5 bases). Germline V gene sequence: CDR1 SGHTA, CDR2 FQGNSA. This CDR3 spans 14 amino acids. V lost 0 bases and J lost 5, with 7 bases in between. CDR3 sequence reads: CASSLARQNEKLFF. DNA of the CDR3: TGTGCCAGCAGCTTAGCGAGACAGAATGAAAAACTGTTTTTT.

The chain carries TRBV18 and TRBJ1-5; 7 bases line up with TRBD1. The V segment lost 4 bases and the J segment 5 bases; nucleotides outside the gene matches: 11. CDR3 length: 16 amino acids. CDR1 is KGHSH, CDR2 LQKENI, per germline. The CDR3 loop is CASSLGQVGLDQPQHF. The CDR3 DNA sequence: TGTGCCAGCTCACTAGGACAGGTGGGCTTGGATCAGCCCCAGCATTTT.

The chain carries TRBV12-3 or TRBV12-4 and TRBJ1-5, with D uncertain. The CDR3 is 13 residues long. V was shortened by 6 bases and J by 7 bases, with 13 bases between the two germline ends. CDR3 protein: CASSAGVRQPQHF. Written as DNA, the CDR3 is TGTGCCAGCAGCGCTGGGGTAAGGCAGCCCCAGCATTTT.

The V call is TRBV4-1, the J call TRBJ2-3; TRBD1 or TRBD2 may be the D gene (6 bases each). The CDR3 is 18 residues long. Trimming cost V 2 bases and J 3 bases, with 21 bases left between them. From germline, CDR1 is MGHRA and CDR2 YSYEKL. The CDR3 protein is CASSQQTGNQGRTDTQYF. CDR3 coding DNA: TGCGCCAGCAGCCAACAAACCGGGAACCAGGGGAGGACAGATACGCAGTATTTT.

V usage is TRBV23-1 and J usage is TRBJ2-7, with 7 bases identical to TRBD1. TRBV23-1 is known as an ORF, though its function is uncertain. The ends lost 7 bases at V and 3 bases at J; junction bases unmatched: 3. CDR3 length: 12 amino acids. CDR3 sequence (DNA): TGCGCCAGCACCCGGGACAGCTACGAGCAGTACTTC. Its translation is CASTRDSYEQYF.

The chain couples TRBV3-1 (or the pseudogene TRBV3-2) to TRBJ2-2; the match to TRBD2 covers 8 bases. The germline CDR1 and CDR2 sequences are LGHDT and YNNKEL (reference sequence). V shed 4 bases and J 6 bases; nucleotides not matched to a gene: 10. The CDR3 is made up of 16 amino acids. The CDR3 loop is CASSLRGLAGSGELFF. The CDR3 DNA reads TGTGCCAGCAGCCTGCGGGGTCTAGCGGGCTCCGGGGAGCTGTTTTTT.

The CDR3 reads CASRTKTSGGETGELFF. The DNA for the CDR3 is TGTGCCAGTAGAACGAAGACTAGCGGGGGAGAAACCGGGGAGCTGTTTTTT. The rearrangement joins TRBV19 to TRBJ2-2; 12 bases map to TRBD2. Germline V gene data show CDR1 as LNHDA and CDR2 as SQIVND (reference sequence). With V trimmed by 6 bases and J by 5 bases, 10 bases remained unmatched. This CDR3 has 17 amino acids.